This passage covers 18 T cell receptor beta chains from one sample sequenced in a study of shared clonotypes between healthy human individuals (dated by TCRdb to the early 2020s). Library construction relied on the immunoSEQ multiplex PCR assay. TCRdb took over this immuneACCESS table, retaining in-frame rearrangements with V and J assigned. Such tables are incomplete; in checked studies, under half of the missing clones stem from an unresolved V gene, and the remainder is unexplained. The sample table lists approximately 320,000 clones, under 80% of them with a count of one. About a tenth of the sample goes to the ten largest clones. Sequencing was performed on memory CD4+ T cells sorted from blood. Reading the label with the study, this specimen's cell subset or site is: CD45RA-negative fraction. These receptors were obtained from a man between 25 and 39 years old in good health.

V usage is TRBV5-4 and J usage is TRBJ2-5; 7 bases fit TRBD2. There are 16 residues in the CDR3. Germline V CDR1 and CDR2: SGHNT, YYREEE (reference sequence). Trimming removed 4 bases from V and 5 bases from J; junction bases left unmatched: 14. As DNA, the CDR3 is TGTGCCAGCAGCCTGGGGGGGACGACCCCACGGGAGACCCAGTACTTC. Its protein is CASSLGGTTPRETQYF.

The chain carries TRBV5-1 and TRBJ2-7; D uncertain. The germline CDR1 and CDR2 sequences are SGHRS and YFSETQ. The CDR3 has 14 amino acids. Trimming removed 4 bases at V and 6 bases at J, with 17 bases between. CDR3 in DNA: TGCGCCAGCAGCCGCCTGGAGAAAAAAGGCGAGCAGTACTTC. This encodes CASSRLEKKGEQYF.

This sequence joins TRBV4-1 and TRBJ2-3; 7 bases map to TRBD2. CDR3 length: 18 amino acids. From germline, CDR1 is MGHRA and CDR2 YSYEKL. V lost 1 base and J lost 4; bases outside the gene matches: 14. The CDR3 sequence is CASSQVGRLARGADTQYF. The CDR3 DNA reads as TGCGCCAGCAGCCAAGTCGGGAGACTAGCTCGAGGGGCAGATACGCAGTATTTT.

Note on this clone: Other DNA sequences within the sample encode an identical CDR3. This CDR3 is CAWSDRGNQPQHF. Here the CDR3 DNA reads TGTGCCTGGAGTGACAGGGGCAATCAGCCCCAGCATTTT. V gene TRBV30 combines with J gene TRBJ1-5; maybe TRBD1 (6 bases). CDR3 length: 13 residues. Germline CDR1 is GTSNPN and CDR2 is SVGIG (reference sequence). V was trimmed by 1 base and J by 2 bases, leaving 6 bases between them.

The genes are TRBV15 and TRBJ2-1; 13 bases match TRBD2. With 2 bases clipped from V and 2 bases from J, the junction kept 9 bases outside the gene matches. CDR3 size: 19 residues. Germline CDR1 and CDR2: LNHNV and YYDKDF (reference sequence). CDR3 protein: CATSRQKSGTSGTYNEQFF. In nucleotides, the CDR3 is TGTGCCACCAGCAGACAAAAATCCGGGACTAGCGGGACCTACAATGAGCAGTTCTTC. Supplemented by reference TRBV15 and TRBJ2-1, the full variable domain reads DAMVIQNPRYQVTQFGKPVTLSCSQTLNHNVMYWYQQKSSQAPKLLFHYYDKDFNNEADTPDNFQSRRPNTSFCFLDIRSPGLGDTAMYLCATSRQKSGTSGTYNEQFFGPGTRLTVL.

This clone was observed a handful of times. This chain links TRBV5-1 with TRBJ2-5, with 8 bases identical to TRBD2. Looked up from germline, CDR1 is SGHRS and CDR2 is YFSETQ. The V gene end was trimmed by 0 bases and the J gene end by 2 bases; junction bases not matched to a gene: 12. The CDR3 covers 18 residues. CDR3 region: CASSLGGRAGVRQETQYF. For the CDR3, the DNA is TGCGCCAGCAGCTTGGGGGGGAGAGCGGGAGTGAGACAAGAGACCCAGTACTTC.

This clone was detected only a few times. The chain has TRBV25-1 and TRBJ2-7; tentative D call: TRBD1 (5 bases). In germline, CDR1 is MGHDK, CDR2 SYGVNS. The length of the CDR3 is 13 residues. V lost 8 bases, J lost 3 bases, and 14 bases lay in between. The CDR3 nucleotides read TGTGCCAGCGTGGGGCACCACCTCTACGAGCAGTACTTC. Protein sequence: CASVGHHLYEQYF.

The V gene is TRBV5-1, the J gene TRBJ1-4, with TRBD1 matching 11 bases. Losses at the gene ends were 0 bases for V and 7 bases for J; bases not matched to a gene: 2. The germline CDR1 and CDR2 sequences are SGHRS and YFSETQ. The CDR3 has 15 amino acids. CDR3 in amino acids: CASSLEGTGGEKLFF. In DNA form, the CDR3 reads TGCGCCAGCAGCTTGGAAGGGACAGGGGGTGAAAAACTGTTTTTT.

The chain couples TRBV19 to TRBJ2-1; the match to TRBD2 covers 9 bases. This CDR3 has 15 residues. V lost 4 bases to trimming and J lost 5 bases; unmatched junction nucleotides: 6. The germline CDR1 and CDR2 sequences are LNHDA and SQIVND (reference sequence). In nucleotides, the CDR3 is TGTGCCAGTAGTAGCAGCGGGAGGCAAAACAATGAGCAGTTCTTC. Translation: CASSSSGRQNNEQFF.

V and J are TRBV7-2 and TRBJ2-7, with 9 bases that match TRBD1. This CDR3 comprises 14 residues. V trimming: 4 bases; J trimming: 4 bases; junction bases outside the gene matches: 5. Germline V gives CDR1 SGHTA, CDR2 FQGNSA. In DNA, the CDR3 is TGTGCCAGCAGCTGGGGACAGGGTATTTACGAGCAGTACTTC. This encodes CASSWGQGIYEQYF. Full variable domain (rest looked up from reference TRBV7-2 and TRBJ2-7): GAGVSQSPSNKVTEKGKDVELRCDPISGHTALYWYRQSLGQGLEFLIYFQGNSAPDKSGLPSDRFSAERTGGSVSTLTIQRTQQEDSAVYLCASSWGQGIYEQYFGPGTRLTVT.

The V gene is TRBV5-1, the J gene TRBJ1-6; D is ambiguous. Trimming pared 4 bases from V and 6 bases from J, leaving 11 bases between. CDR3 length: 14 residues. Germline V gene lookup returns CDR1 SGHRS and CDR2 YFSETQ. This chain's CDR3 is CASSPDGANSPLHF. CDR3 bases: TGCGCCAGCAGCCCGGACGGTGCTAATTCACCCCTCCACTTT.

V is TRBV6-5 and J is TRBJ2-3; the match to TRBD2 covers 9 bases. The junction had 6 bases not matched to a gene; V was cut back by 5 bases and J by 6 bases. The length of the CDR3 is 14 residues. In germline, CDR1 is MNHEY, CDR2 SVGAGI. Here the CDR3 reads CASSTGLALDTQYF. CDR3 bases: TGTGCCAGCAGTACGGGACTAGCATTGGATACGCAGTATTTT.

This clone was recorded only once. The chain couples TRBV6-6 to TRBJ2-5; tentatively, D is TRBD1 or TRBD2 (6 bases each). CDR1 is MNHNY and CDR2 is SVGAGI in the germline V gene (reference sequence). V gave up 7 bases and J gave up 8 bases, with 17 bases separating them. The CDR3 consists of 13 residues. CDR3 in amino acids: CASTERGERTQYF. The CDR3, as DNA: TGTGCCAGCACCGAGAGGGGGGAGAGAACCCAGTACTTC.

The chain is built from TRBV10-3 and TRBJ2-7, with D possibly being TRBD1 (6 bases). Deletions cut 0 bases from V and 3 bases from J, with 15 bases between. Germline values: CDR1 ENHRY, CDR2 SYGVKD. This CDR3 is built from 16 residues. The CDR3 region is CAISESKGDNNYEQYF. The CDR3 nucleotides read TGTGCCATCAGTGAGTCAAAAGGGGACAACAACTACGAGCAGTACTTC.

The chain carries TRBV5-1 and TRBJ2-3; TRBD2 matches 8 bases. CDR3 size: 17 residues. Germline CDR1 SGHRS, CDR2 YFSETQ. The junction had 11 bases not matched to a gene; V was cut back by 0 bases and J by 5 bases. CDR3 DNA sequence: TGCGCCAGCAGCTTGGCGGGGTGGGCAGCGGGAGTAGATACGCAGTATTTT. Protein: CASSLAGWAAGVDTQYF.

The DNA for the CDR3 is TGTGCCAGCAGCCCCCAACAGGGCACTGGAAACACCATATATTTT. Translation: CASSPQQGTGNTIYF. The V call is TRBV7-9, the J call TRBJ1-3, with D maybe TRBD1 (6 bases). CDR3 length: 15 amino acids. With 5 bases removed from V and 2 bases from J, the gap between germline ends came to 13 bases. CDR1 and CDR2 (germline): SEHNR, FQNEAQ (reference sequence).

This clone was counted between two and nine times. V and J are TRBV5-4 and TRBJ2-4; perhaps TRBD2 as D (7 bases). In germline, CDR1 is SGHNT, CDR2 YYREEE (reference sequence). The ends were cut back, 4 bases at V and 8 bases at J, with 25 bases in the middle. This CDR3 contains 17 residues. The CDR3: CASSTRGSGPAGDIQYF. The CDR3 bases are TGTGCCAGCAGCACCAGGGGAAGCGGGCCCGCGGGGGACATTCAGTACTTC.

The CDR3 region has the DNA TGTGCCAGCAGTGCGGACAGGTCCCCTAATCAGCCCCAGCATTTT. It yields the protein CASSADRSPNQPQHF. V and J are TRBV6-5 and TRBJ1-5, with 7 bases identical to TRBD1. Germline V gene lookup returns CDR1 MNHEY and CDR2 SVGAGI. The V gene end was trimmed by 5 bases and the J gene end by 4 bases; junction bases not matched to a gene: 8. The CDR3 is 15 amino acids.